A single sample is the source of the 2 T cell receptor beta chains below, sequenced in a study of T cell repertoires in cytomegalovirus infection. TCRdb processed the reads anew with MiXCR; each CDR3 protein has one entry. The sample has hundreds of thousands of distinct CDR3 sequences; about 20% are singletons. Input material: CD8+ T cells from PBMCs. Receptors originate from a human donor in good health (CMV status not recorded). Some clones in this sample may be carry-over from other donors' samples.

The sample holds many counts of this clonotype. This chain links TRBV19 with TRBJ2-1, with TRBD2 identical over 11 bases. V shed 2 bases and J 4 bases; nucleotides not matched to a gene: 7. There are 17 residues in the CDR3. CDR1 and CDR2 from the germline V gene are LNHDA and SQIVND (reference sequence). The CDR3 reads CASSIHLSGGEYNEQFF. The CDR3 coding sequence is TGTGCCAGTAGTATACACCTTAGCGGGGGGGAATACAATGAGCAGTTCTTC.

The chain couples TRBV7-9 to TRBJ2-2, with D unclear. The CDR3 contains 14 residues. Germline V gene lookup returns CDR1 SEHNR and CDR2 FQNEAQ (reference sequence). The ends were cut back, 0 bases at V and 5 bases at J, with 7 bases in the middle. The CDR3 reads CASSLAVETGELFF. Here the CDR3 DNA reads TGTGCCAGCAGCTTAGCGGTGGAGACCGGGGAGCTGTTTTTT.